Listed here are 5 T cell receptor beta chains from one sample, sequenced in a study of T-cell reconstitution after alpha-beta-depleted transplantation in children. Unique molecular identifiers tagged the TCRbeta library. TCRdb recomputed calls from the PCR reads with MiXCR, one row per CDR3 protein. This table has 200,000 to 250,000 distinct CDR3 sequences, about 9.5% appearing once. The sample here was PBMCs from the stem cell graft donor, taken from the stem cell graft. These receptors were taken from a human donor who donated a stem cell graft to a child with acute lymphoblastic leukemia.

This clonotype was seen ten or more times. The chain combines TRBV12-3 or TRBV12-4 with TRBJ2-1, with 8 positions matching TRBD2. V gave up 2 bases and J gave up 7 bases; unmatched junction bases: 7. The CDR3 contains 15 residues. DNA of the CDR3: TGTGCCAGCAGTTTATCCAGCGGGGGATTAAATGAGCAGTTCTTC. It yields the protein CASSLSSGGLNEQFF.

A few counts support this clonotype. The genes are TRBV7-2 and TRBJ2-7, with 8 positions matching TRBD2. CDR1 is SGHTA, CDR2 FQGNSA, per germline. After removal of 7 bases from V and 2 bases from J, the junction contained 10 bases not matched to a gene. This CDR3 comprises 15 residues. The CDR3 DNA reads TGTGCCAGCACGGAAGGGTTAGCGGGACCCTACGAGCAGTACTTC. It is translated as CASTEGLAGPYEQYF.

This clonotype was recorded at least ten times. The V and J genes are TRBV27 and TRBJ2-1, with unresolved D. The CDR3 covers 11 residues. From germline, CDR1 is MNHEY and CDR2 SMNVEV (reference sequence). V was cut by 3 bases and J by 6 bases, with 3 bases left in between. The CDR3: CASSFINEQFF. The CDR3 DNA sequence: TGTGCCAGCAGTTTTATCAATGAGCAGTTCTTC.

The chain is built from TRBV3-1 and TRBJ1-1; no reliable D call. With 1 base removed from V and 0 bases from J, the gap between germline ends came to 12 bases. The CDR3 has 16 residues. From germline, CDR1 is LGHDT and CDR2 YNNKEL (reference sequence). Written as DNA, the CDR3 is TGTGCCAGCAGCCAAGTCGAGACAAATATGAACACTGAAGCTTTCTTT. Encoded protein: CASSQVETNMNTEAFF.

The sample holds many counts of this clonotype. The chain couples TRBV9 to TRBJ1-1; no firm D call. The V end lost 4 bases, the J end lost 5 bases, and 9 bases lay between the germline ends. The CDR3 loop spans 12 amino acids. Germline V gene lookup returns CDR1 SGDLS and CDR2 YYNGEE. Written as DNA, the CDR3 is TGTGCCAGCAGCCCCGGCTTGACTGAAGCTTTCTTT. Translation: CASSPGLTEAFF.